This is a list of T cell receptor beta chains from one sample in a study of blood T cell repertoires in COVID-19. Only in-frame clones appear in the TCRdb table, and some are missing; sequencing was by immunoSEQ multiplex PCR. Of around 290,000 clones in the sample, about 89% were seen once. Sequencing was carried out using peripheral blood. Source of these receptors: a man aged 40-50 years with acute or convalescent COVID-19. Both conserved end residues are part of each CDR3.

v_gene	j_gene	CDR3aa
TRBV4-1	TRBJ2-7	CASSHLSGTGIAYEQYF
TRBV6-5	TRBJ2-3	CASSSKRGGRTDTQYF
TRBV6-5	TRBJ1-2	CASSLDGELYGYTF
TRBV15	TRBJ1-4	CATSSHRGGGGEKLFF
TRBV5-1	TRBJ2-1	CASSTGQPSSYNEQFF
TRBV19	TRBJ1-3	CASSIQASGNTIYF
TRBV11-2	TRBJ1-3	CASSPRVSESGNTIYF
TRBV6-5	TRBJ1-2	CASTATEGVNYGYTF
TRBV5-1	TRBJ2-1	CASRPLAGSYNEQFF
TRBV19	TRBJ1-6	CASRPDSSSYNSPLHF
TRBV10-3	TRBJ2-2	CAISDPDRTNTGELFF
TRBV27	TRBJ2-3	CASSQLDSWGSTDTQYF
TRBV23-1	TRBJ1-2	CASSQYPGDYGYTF
TRBV5-4	TRBJ2-7	CASSLDFGTRTVEYF
TRBV2	TRBJ2-7	CASGGGRTYGEQYF
TRBV19	TRBJ1-5	CASTQRGNQPQHF
TRBV5-5	TRBJ2-1	CASSLNGGSYNEQFF
TRBV9	TRBJ1-2	CASSSLGLSYGYTF
TRBV6-5	TRBJ2-1	CASLRASSYNEQFF
TRBV4-2	TRBJ2-7	CASSQEGHIYEQYF
TRBV29-1	TRBJ2-7	CSVTGTGIYEQYF
TRBV7-2	TRBJ2-3	CASSLAGASTDTQYF
TRBV6-1	TRBJ2-1	CASSEARTGPRRYNEQFF
TRBV10-3	TRBJ2-2	CAISWDSNTGELFF
TRBV7-2	TRBJ1-2	CASSSSDRYNGYTF
TRBV16	TRBJ1-5	CASSQLEARNQPQHF
TRBV4-1	TRBJ1-5	CASSQDPRHPRPQHF
TRBV5-6	TRBJ1-1	CASSPLQGIGLSTEAFF
TRBV5-4	TRBJ1-1	CATRDTRNTEAFF
TRBV24-1	TRBJ2-6	CAIRGGAGANVLTF
TRBV11-2	TRBJ2-2	CASSLGEGELFF
TRBV11-2	TRBJ1-3	CASSRPTGRSGNTIYF
TRBV6-5	TRBJ1-2	CASSYSITGGSYGYTF
TRBV7-9	TRBJ1-1	CASSLDPGTGEAFF
TRBV5-6	TRBJ2-7	CASSLLGQGTSYEQYF
TRBV5-5	TRBJ2-7	CASSAGTGPSYEQYF
TRBV19	TRBJ1-1	CASQQGRRTEAFF
TRBV6-2/TRBV6-3	TRBJ2-7	CASSDPRGQTRGYEQYF
TRBV4-1	TRBJ2-7	CASSPTHRSHEQYF
TRBV14	TRBJ1-2	CASSQGDRGLNGYTF